Below are 12 T cell receptor beta chains sequenced from a single sample in a study of OX40 agonist ivuxolimab in advanced cancers. Sequencing used immunoSEQ multiplex PCR; TCRdb keeps in-frame clones, though not all of them. The sample records some 77,000 clones, approximately 94% being singletons. The specimen comprised CD4+ or CD8+ T cells sorted from blood, sampled in a trial of the OX40 agonist ivuxolimab. The source of these receptors is an adult with an advanced solid tumor such as melanoma, head and neck, liver or kidney cancer.

This chain links TRBV11-2 with TRBJ1-2; D gene ambiguous. The germline V gene has CDR1 SGHAT and CDR2 FQNNGV. There are 14 residues in the CDR3. The ends were cut back, 0 bases at V and 8 bases at J, with 13 bases in the middle. The CDR3 DNA reads TGTGCCAGCAGCTTAGATATAGGACGCGGCGGCTACACCTTC. Translation: CASSLDIGRGGYTF. Using reference TRBV11-2 and TRBJ1-2 for the parts outside the CDR3, the full variable domain is EAGVAQSPRYKIIEKRQSVAFWCNPISGHATLYWYQQILGQGPKLLIQFQNNGVVDDSQLPKDRFSAERLKGVDSTLKIQPAKLEDSAVYLCASSLDIGRGGYTFGSGTRLTVV.

The genes are TRBV21-1 and TRBJ2-1; the table names TRBD2, a call not compared with the DNA. TRBV21-1 is recorded as a pseudogene. The CDR3 is 18 amino acids. The CDR3 coding sequence is TGTGCCAGCAGGGGGGCTGGTAGCGGGACTTCGTCCTACAATGAGCAGTTCTTC. Its protein product is CASRGAGSGTSSYNEQFF.

The chain combines TRBV7-3 with TRBJ2-1, with 8 bases matching TRBD1. Germline V CDR1 and CDR2: SGHTA, FQGTGA. Germline trimming cut 1 base from V and 3 bases from J; bases unmatched to any gene: 11. CDR3 length equals 18 residues. The CDR3 DNA is TGTGCCAGCAGCTTAAAGGGAAGAAAGGGGACAGGCTACAATGAGCAGTTCTTC. It translates to CASSLKGRKGTGYNEQFF.

The chain carries TRBV7-2 and TRBJ2-1; 10 nucleotides align to TRBD2. In germline, CDR1 is SGHTA, CDR2 FQGNSA. J gave up 2 bases and V 5 bases, and 6 bases lay outside the gene matches. The CDR3 is 16 amino acids. CDR3 residues: CASSSRTSGAYNEQFF. In nucleotides, the CDR3 is TGTGCCAGCAGCAGCCGGACTAGCGGAGCCTACAATGAGCAGTTCTTC.

The chain carries TRBV11-2 and TRBJ1-5; D is possibly TRBD1 (6 bases). Trimming removed 6 bases from V and 0 bases from J, with 12 bases in between. The length of the CDR3 is 15 residues. The germline gives CDR1 SGHAT, CDR2 FQNNGV. The CDR3 spells CASSLGGYSNQPQHF. CDR3 nucleotide sequence: TGTGCCAGCAGTCTAGGGGGGTATAGCAATCAGCCCCAGCATTTT.

The J gene is TRBJ2-1, the V gene TRBV10-1; perhaps TRBD2 as D (6 bases). CDR3 length: 15 residues. The V gene's germline CDR1 is WNHNN and CDR2 SYGVQD (reference sequence). Trimming stripped 3 bases from V and 6 bases from J, with 15 bases between. This CDR3 is CASSDPSKRVNEQFF. The CDR3 DNA sequence: TGCGCCAGCAGTGACCCCAGTAAGCGGGTCAATGAGCAGTTCTTC.

The gene calls are TRBV5-8 and TRBJ2-4; tentative D call: TRBD1 (7 bases). V was cut by 2 bases and J by 1 base, with 16 bases left in between. This CDR3 has 17 residues. Germline CDR1 reads SGHTS; CDR2 reads YDEGEE. The CDR3 DNA sequence: TGTGCCAGCAGCTTCAGGGGGGTAATCGAGGCCAAAAACATTCAGTACTTC. Its translation: CASSFRGVIEAKNIQYF.

The V call is TRBV5-4, the J call TRBJ1-1; D is perhaps TRBD1 (5 bases). Germline values: CDR1 SGHNT, CDR2 YYREEE (reference sequence). CDR3 length: 14 residues. Trimming pared 2 bases from V and 0 bases from J, leaving 8 bases between. CDR3 coding DNA: TGTGCCAGCAGCTTTCAGGGAGTGAACACTGAAGCTTTCTTT. It translates to CASSFQGVNTEAFF.

This chain uses TRBV4-3 with TRBJ2-5; D not resolved. Germline V CDR1 and CDR2: LGHNA, YSLEER. The V and J ends lost 0 bases and 3 bases respectively, with 5 bases between them. The CDR3 is 13 amino acids. The CDR3 reads CASSQDHEETQYF. The CDR3 nucleotides are TGCGCCAGCAGCCAAGATCACGAAGAGACCCAGTACTTC.

The genes are TRBV5-1 and TRBJ2-1; TRBD1 matches 8 bases. The CDR3 length is 15 residues. V shed 2 bases, J shed 2 bases, and the junction held 3 bases outside the gene matches. The germline V gene encodes CDR1 SGHRS and CDR2 YFSETQ. The CDR3 sequence: CASSFQGATYNEQFF. As DNA, the CDR3 is TGCGCCAGCAGCTTTCAGGGGGCAACCTACAATGAGCAGTTCTTC.

V gene TRBV28 combines with J gene TRBJ2-2; TRBD2 might be the D (7 bases). The germline V gene encodes CDR1 MDHEN and CDR2 SYDVKM. The CDR3 totals 15 residues. Trimming cost V 7 bases and J 4 bases, with 16 bases left between them. This CDR3 is CASTMGGARTGELFF. The CDR3, as DNA: TGTGCCAGCACCATGGGGGGGGCTCGCACCGGGGAGCTGTTTTTT.

The chain uses TRBV5-4 and TRBJ2-3; D is uncertain. CDR3 length equals 12 residues. CDR1 and CDR2 (germline): SGHNT, YYREEE (reference sequence). V was cut by 4 bases and J by 6 bases, with 9 bases left in between. The CDR3 region is CASSRDADTQYF. CDR3 DNA: TGTGCCAGCAGCCGCGACGCGGATACGCAGTATTTT.